The source of this T cell receptor (beta chain) is a study of T cells in Graves' hyperthyroidism and ophthalmopathy. Findings and limits, study-wide: By a 13 V-J model, ophthalmopathy was set apart from stable hyperthyroidism.

The study based diagnoses on clinical symptoms, serum thyroxine and TRAb, thyroid ultrasound and orbital computed tomography. RNA transcripts provided the source from which TCR beta CDR3 regions were amplified. HTBI primers were used for first-round RT-PCR of the TCR CDR3. TCRdb processed the multiplex PCR reads anew with MiXCR; each CDR3 protein has one entry. Of 750,000 to 900,000 distinct CDR3 sequences listed, 38% were seen once; the top ten hold 8.9%. The sample holds a few counts of this clonotype. The antigen is unknown. The source is a young man with Graves' hyperthyroidism. The sample taken for sequencing was blood.

The CDR3 DNA reads TGTGCCAGCGAGGGACAGAACTACGAGCAGTACTTC. Translation gives CASEGQNYEQYF. The chain has TRBV7-9 and TRBJ2-7, with TRBD1 matching 7 bases. Unmatched junction bases numbered 4, after V lost 8 bases and J lost 3 bases. From germline, CDR1 is SEHNR and CDR2 FQNEAQ (reference sequence). The CDR3 length is 12 residues.